The 10 T cell receptor beta chains presented below share a single source sample, sequenced in a study of blood T cell repertoires in COVID-19. Data came from immunoSEQ multiplex PCR; TCRdb stores just in-frame clones and leaves some out. The sample has hundreds of thousands of clones, over 75% seen once. Sequences were obtained from PBMCs or T cells enriched from blood (not recorded which). The source is a middle-aged man who had recovered from COVID-19.

This clone was counted a few times. The J gene is TRBJ1-1, the V gene TRBV7-2, with TRBD1 identical over 8 bases. The germline gives CDR1 SGHTA, CDR2 FQGNSA. V trimming: 1 base; J trimming: 4 bases; junction bases outside the gene matches: 2. CDR3 length: 14 amino acids. CDR3 region: CASSLDRGGTEAFF. The CDR3 bases are TGTGCCAGCAGCTTAGACAGGGGGGGCACTGAAGCTTTCTTT.

The V and J genes are TRBV25-1 and TRBJ1-2, with TRBD1 as a possible D gene (5 bases). V lost 5 bases and J 5 bases, leaving 12 bases between the germline ends. From germline, CDR1 is MGHDK and CDR2 SYGVNS. The CDR3 spans 13 residues. The CDR3 loop reads CASSRGAWYGYTF. Here the CDR3 DNA reads TGTGCCAGCAGTCGTGGGGCATGGTATGGCTACACCTTC.

This clone was counted only a few times. The rearrangement joins TRBV6-2 or TRBV6-3 to TRBJ1-5; D remains ambiguous. The CDR3 has 12 amino acids. The V and J ends lost 5 bases and 6 bases respectively, with 8 bases between them. The V gene's germline CDR1 is MNHEY and CDR2 SVGEGT. The CDR3 bases are TGTGCCAGCAGTATTCTAGGTCAGCCCCAGCATTTT. Its translation: CASSILGQPQHF.

This clone has just a few counts. The rearrangement joins TRBV10-3 to TRBJ2-1; TRBD2 aligns across 14 bases. This CDR3 contains 13 residues. Germline V lookup: CDR1 ENHRY, CDR2 SYGVKD. J gave up 10 bases and V 10 bases, and 6 bases lay outside the gene matches. This CDR3 reads CATGLAGGREQFF. The CDR3 DNA follows: TGTGCCACCGGACTAGCGGGGGGCCGGGAGCAGTTCTTC.

To note about this clone: One end of the junction fails to match germline, which may point to a read error. The rearrangement uses TRBV7-7 and TRBJ1-4, with 8 bases fitting TRBD1. The germline V gene encodes CDR1 SSHAT and CDR2 FNYEAQ (reference sequence). The CDR3 is 15 residues long. For the CDR3, the DNA is TGTGCTAGCAGCTTAGGGGGACAGGTTAATGAAAAACTGTTTTTT. It specifies CASSLGGQVNEKLFF.

The V call is TRBV7-8, the J call TRBJ2-3; 10 bases agree with TRBD2. Per germline, CDR1 SGHVS and CDR2 FQNEAQ. The junction had 10 bases not matched to a gene; V was cut back by 2 bases and J by 5 bases. CDR3 length: 17 amino acids. The CDR3 reads CASSLPSSGGAKDTQYF. The CDR3 coding sequence is TGTGCCAGCAGCTTACCTTCGAGCGGGGGGGCAAAAGATACGCAGTATTTT.

The rearrangement uses TRBV7-9 and TRBJ2-6; 7 bases match TRBD2. V shed 4 bases and J 3 bases; nucleotides not matched to a gene: 6. The CDR3 is made up of 16 amino acids. CDR1 and CDR2 from the germline V gene are SEHNR and FQNEAQ (reference sequence). CDR3 region: CASSWEGPLGANVLTF. The DNA for the CDR3 is TGTGCCAGCAGCTGGGAGGGGCCTCTTGGGGCCAACGTCCTGACTTTC.

This chain connects TRBV5-1 to TRBJ2-7; 8 nucleotides match TRBD1. CDR3 length: 14 amino acids. From germline, CDR1 is SGHRS and CDR2 YFSETQ. J lost 5 bases, V lost 6 bases, and 10 bases had no gene match. The CDR3 DNA reads as TGCGCCAGCAACCTGGCAGGACAGGGCGACGAGCAGTACTTC. As protein: CASNLAGQGDEQYF.

This clone was observed a handful of times. The chain joins TRBV4-1 to TRBJ1-4; 8 positions match TRBD1. Germline lookup yields CDR1 MGHRA and CDR2 YSYEKL. The length of the CDR3 is 17 residues. V lost 5 bases, J lost 4 bases, and 12 bases stayed unmatched. The DNA of the CDR3 is TGCGCCAGCAGCGATCGGACAGGGAAGAGGAGTAATGAAAAACTGTTTTTT. Encoded protein: CASSDRTGKRSNEKLFF.

The chain couples TRBV9 to TRBJ1-4; D is unclear. Looked up from germline, CDR1 is SGDLS and CDR2 is YYNGEE. The CDR3 sequence is 17 residues long. With 0 bases removed from V and 0 bases from J, the gap between germline ends came to 12 bases. CDR3 sequence (DNA): TGTGCCAGCAGCGTAGGGGCACCAACTGCAACTAATGAAAAACTGTTTTTT. This codes for CASSVGAPTATNEKLFF.